Reported below is one TCR beta chain. Its target is unknown. The data originate from a study of CD8+ T cells in alopecia areata. Study in general: After 6 to 18 months of tofacitinib, follow-up continued 6 months off drug.

Described treatment: oral pan-JAK inhibitor, 5-10 mg twice daily. Collection of lesional scalp punch biopsies and peripheral blood was performed in alopecia areata patients. Regarding the study as a whole: Numerous expanded lesional clones remained in scalp and blood during tofacitinib. Both scalp clonality and the expanded CD8+ clones among the top 100 showed a significant decrease with tofacitinib.

With 5 bases clipped from V and 2 bases from J, the junction kept 4 bases outside the gene matches. This CDR3 region has 15 residues. Germline values: CDR1 LNHDA, CDR2 SQIVND (reference sequence). Sequencing relied on a cDNA template that was reverse transcribed from extracted RNA. Sequencing used immunoSEQ multiplex PCR; TCRdb keeps in-frame clones, though not all of them. In the table there are roughly 40,000 clones, roughly 65% of which are singletons. The starting material was CD8+ T cells sorted from blood, obtained at week 4, from a patient treated with tofacitinib. This sequence joins TRBV19 and TRBJ2-7, with TRBD2 matching 12 bases. The sequence was collected from a human donor with alopecia areata. The chain's CDR3 is CASSGGLAGTYEQYF. The CDR3 DNA follows: TGTGCCAGTAGTGGGGGACTAGCGGGTACCTACGAGCAGTACTTC.